A selection of T cell receptor beta chains follows, all from one sample in a study of blood T cell repertoires in COVID-19. The assay was immunoSEQ multiplex PCR, and TCRdb's table has in-frame clones only and misses some. The table records more than 95,000 clones, nearly 85% of them present only once. Sequences were obtained from peripheral blood. The receptors were sampled from a human donor in a cohort sampled during active or convalescent COVID-19. The CDR3 runs from the conserved cysteine through the conserved F or W. The D gene is left open where the match is weak. A clone size is listed for some rows: how often the clone was seen (once, few, many), or a class if it is expanded.

TRBJ1-5 NA NA 14 TRBV5-4 CASSLRGSNQPQHF TGTGCCAGCAGCTTAAGGGGCAGCAATCAGCCCCAGCATTTT
TRBJ1-2 NA NA 14 TRBV2 CASSGAGTTLGYTF TGTGCCAGCTCAGGGGCCGGGACAACACTAGGCTACACCTTC
TRBJ1-2 NA TRBD1 14 TRBV5-1 CASSLDGTGLRYTF TGCGCCAGCAGCTTGGACGGGACAGGGTTACGCTACACCTTC
TRBJ2-7 NA NA 14 TRBV11-2 CASSLAIVPYEQYF TGTGCCAGCAGCTTAGCAATAGTCCCCTACGAGCAGTACTTC
TRBJ1-6 NA NA 13 TRBV5-6 CASSLSQNSPLHF TGTGCCAGCAGCTTATCACAGAATTCACCCCTCCACTTT
TRBJ2-6 NA TRBD1 15 TRBV29-1 CSVGQGAGGANVLTF TGCAGCGTTGGGCAGGGGGCTGGTGGGGCCAACGTCCTGACTTTC
TRBJ1-1 NA NA 16 TRBV6-5 CASSYSPGQINTEAFF TGTGCCAGCAGTTACTCTCCCGGACAGATCAACACTGAAGCTTTCTTT
TRBJ2-3 few TRBD1 15 TRBV7-6 CASSSKQGAEDTQYF TGTGCCAGCAGCTCAAAACAGGGGGCGGAGGATACGCAGTATTTT
TRBJ1-5 NA TRBD1 13 TRBV30 CAWRGQSNQPQHF TGTGCCTGGAGGGGACAGAGCAATCAGCCCCAGCATTTT
TRBJ1-2 once NA 13 TRBV11-2 CASSTVGGGGYTF TGTGCCAGCAGCACCGTGGGAGGAGGTGGCTACACCTTC
TRBJ1-5 NA TRBD1 15 TRBV7-9 CASSLEGTGSQPQHF TGTGCCAGCAGCTTAGAGGGGACAGGGAGTCAGCCCCAGCATTTT
TRBJ1-2 once TRBD1 14 TRBV6-5 CASRPDRGGYGYTF TGTGCCAGCAGACCCGACAGGGGAGGCTATGGCTACACCTTC
TRBJ1-3 NA TRBD1 16 TRBV7-6 CASSRYGQVVGNTIYF TGTGCCAGCAGCCGCTATGGACAGGTAGTTGGAAACACCATATATTTT
TRBJ1-2 NA TRBD1 15 TRBV11-3 CASSATGGRVSGYTF TGTGCCAGCAGCGCGACAGGGGGCCGGGTTTCTGGCTACACCTTC
TRBJ2-1 NA NA 17 TRBV24-1 CATSESGRGGSYNEQFF TGTGCCACCAGTGAAAGTGGCAGGGGAGGGTCCTACAATGAGCAGTTCTTC
TRBJ2-1 NA TRBD1 16 TRBV24-1 CATSDPWTGGYNEQFF TGTGCCACCAGTGATCCCTGGACAGGGGGCTACAATGAGCAGTTCTTC
TRBJ1-5 NA TRBD1 13 TRBV2 CASRGQGNQPQHF TGTGCCAGCAGGGGACAGGGCAATCAGCCCCAGCATTTT
TRBJ1-1 NA NA 14 TRBV10-3 CAISESAENTEAFF TGTGCCATCAGTGAGTCAGCGGAGAACACTGAAGCTTTCTTT
TRBJ1-6 NA NA 12 TRBV2 CASKLINSPLHF TGTGCCAGCAAACTTATCAATTCACCCCTCCACTTT
TRBJ2-5 once TRBD1 14 TRBV5-4 CASSYRQGQETQYF TGTGCCAGCAGCTACCGACAGGGGCAAGAGACCCAGTACTTC
TRBJ2-3 NA TRBD1 18 TRBV5-4 CASSLDPTGTGVTDTQYF TGTGCCAGCAGCTTGGACCCCACCGGGACAGGGGTCACAGATACGCAGTATTTT
TRBJ2-7 NA NA 15 TRBV11-3 CASSLDRQGSYEQYF TGTGCCAGCAGCTTAGATCGGCAGGGTTCCTACGAGCAGTACTTC
TRBJ2-1 NA TRBD1 12 TRBV3-1/TRBV3-2 CASSQQTGVLFF TGTGCCAGCAGCCAACAGACAGGGGTTTTGTTCTTC
TRBJ1-2 NA TRBD1 17 TRBV5-1 CASSWGSGTGGYYGYTF TGCGCCAGCAGCTGGGGTTCCGGGACAGGGGGCTACTATGGCTACACCTTC
TRBJ2-3 NA TRBD1 12 TRBV5-1 CASREGAGTQYF TGCGCCAGCAGAGAGGGGGCCGGTACGCAGTATTTT
TRBJ1-2 few NA 17 TRBV14 CASSQIGYGVGSYGYTF TGTGCCAGCAGCCAAATAGGGTATGGTGTAGGGAGCTATGGCTACACCTTC
TRBJ1-6 NA NA 14 TRBV19 CASSTDAGESPLHF TGTGCCAGTAGTACAGACGCGGGGGAATCACCCCTCCACTTT
TRBJ2-1 few TRBD2 18 TRBV9 CASSRLYASGGSYNEQFF TGTGCCAGCAGCCGACTTTATGCCAGCGGGGGTTCTTACAATGAGCAGTTCTTC
TRBJ2-7 NA NA 14 TRBV11-3 CASSLVAGSYEQYF TGTGCCAGCAGCTTAGTTGCGGGGTCCTACGAGCAGTACTTC
TRBJ2-2 NA NA 13 TRBV19 CASKTRGHGELFF TGTGCCAGTAAAACCAGGGGCCACGGGGAGCTGTTTTTT
TRBJ2-5 NA NA 13 TRBV12-3/TRBV12-4 CASSRDRPETQYF TGTGCCAGCAGTCGAGACAGGCCAGAGACCCAGTACTTC
TRBJ1-1 NA NA 13 TRBV29-1 CSVLGQFNTEAFF TGCAGCGTTCTCGGACAGTTCAACACTGAAGCTTTCTTT
TRBJ2-7 NA NA 15 TRBV5-1 CASSLEGVSSYEQYF TGCGCCAGCAGCTTGGAGGGGGTCAGCTCCTACGAGCAGTACTTC
TRBJ1-3 few NA 13 TRBV3-1/TRBV3-2 CASSQGRGNTIYF TGTGCCAGCAGCCAGGGGCGTGGAAACACCATATATTTT
TRBJ1-5 NA NA 15 TRBV19 CASKALREGNQPQHF TGTGCCAGTAAGGCCCTCAGGGAGGGCAATCAGCCCCAGCATTTT
TRBJ2-3 NA NA 16 TRBV24-1 CATRDGGQGYEDTQYF TGTGCCACCAGGGACGGTGGGCAGGGCTATGAGGATACGCAGTATTTT
TRBJ2-7 few NA 11 TRBV7-8 CASSPRTEQYF TGTGCCAGCAGCCCCCGGACAGAGCAGTACTTC
TRBJ2-5 once TRBD2 13 TRBV7-2 CASSWTRMETQYF TGTGCCAGCAGCTGGACTAGGATGGAGACCCAGTACTTC
TRBJ1-4 NA NA 15 TRBV19 CASSKYSATNEKLFF TGTGCCAGTAGTAAATATAGCGCAACTAATGAAAAACTGTTTTTT
TRBJ1-2 NA NA 16 TRBV6-5 CASSYSGQGTNYGYTF TGTGCCAGCAGTTACTCTGGGCAGGGAACGAACTATGGCTACACCTTC
TRBJ2-1 NA NA 16 TRBV11-1 CASSRRKGGAYNEQFF TGTGCCAGCAGCCGCCGGAAGGGGGGGGCCTACAATGAGCAGTTCTTC
TRBJ2-2 NA TRBD1 13 TRBV29-1 CSAQITGAGELFF TGCAGCGCCCAGATAACAGGGGCCGGGGAGCTGTTTTTT